Below, 31 T cell receptor beta chains from the same sample are listed, as sequenced in a study of cytotoxic CD8 clonotypes in ibrutinib-treated CLL. Sequencing was performed with immunoSEQ multiplex PCR; in TCRdb, only in-frame clones are kept and a portion is missing. The table records around 200,000 clones, roughly 77% of them present only once. The starting material was PBMCs, obtained after 12 months of ibrutinib treatment. Receptors were obtained from a human donor with chronic lymphocytic leukemia.

This chain links TRBV19 with TRBJ1-5; tentative D call: TRBD1 (5 bases). CDR1 is LNHDA, CDR2 SQIVND, per germline (reference sequence). The CDR3 extends over 13 amino acids. The V gene lost 8 bases and the J gene lost 3 bases, with 11 bases spanning the gap. The CDR3 spells CASSDGTNQPQHF. The CDR3 DNA reads TGTGCCAGTTCGGACGGGACCAATCAGCCCCAGCATTTT.

The table lists this clone with a count of one. The chain is built from TRBV9 and TRBJ1-1; D uncertain. V lost 0 bases and J lost 6, with 15 bases in between. The CDR3 has 15 residues. The germline V gene has CDR1 SGDLS and CDR2 YYNGEE. The CDR3 spells CASSVVVHHVSEAFF. CDR3 nucleotide sequence: TGTGCCAGCAGCGTAGTCGTTCACCACGTCTCTGAAGCTTTCTTT.

The V gene is TRBV4-1, the J gene TRBJ2-3; D gene ambiguous. V was shortened by 1 base and J by 0 bases, with 11 bases between the two germline ends. The CDR3 spans 16 residues. Germline CDR1 MGHRA, CDR2 YSYEKL. The CDR3 reads CASSQGYGASTDTQYF. CDR3 coding DNA: TGCGCCAGCAGCCAAGGATACGGAGCTAGCACAGATACGCAGTATTTT.

Turning to this clone: Mismatch with germline at one junction end may stem from a read error. This sequence joins TRBV6-6 and TRBJ1-5, with D possibly TRBD1 on 6 matching bases. The CDR3 has 15 residues. Germline V gene sequence: CDR1 MNHNY, CDR2 SVGAGI (reference sequence). CDR3 nucleotide sequence: TGTGCCAGCAGTGACTCGCTGGACAGCTATCAGCCCCAGCATTTT. The encoded protein is CASSDSLDSYQPQHF.

This chain links TRBV2 with TRBJ2-7, with 12 bases aligning to TRBD1. This CDR3 contains 14 residues. Germline CDR1 SNHLY, CDR2 FYNNEI. The V segment lost 6 bases and the J segment 5 bases; nucleotides outside the gene matches: 5. The CDR3 protein is CASRPGQGAHEQYF. Written as DNA, the CDR3 is TGTGCCAGCAGGCCGGGACAGGGGGCCCACGAGCAGTACTTC.

This clone showed up just once. This chain joins TRBV5-6 and TRBJ2-1; D remains ambiguous. This CDR3 spans 15 amino acids. In germline, CDR1 is SGHDT, CDR2 YYEEEE. Trimming took off 2 bases at V and 5 bases at J, with 14 bases between the two ends. CDR3 DNA: TGTGCCAGCAGCTTCGACGGCTACCAAGACAATGAGCAGTTCTTC. Its translation: CASSFDGYQDNEQFF.

This clone showed up just a few times. CDR3 residues: CASSLSGRTNNEQFF. CDR3 bases: TGTGCCAGCAGCTTGAGCGGGAGGACTAACAATGAGCAGTTCTTC. The rearrangement links TRBV11-3 to TRBJ2-1, with 9 bases fitting TRBD2. The germline CDR1 and CDR2 sequences are SGHNT and YENEEA. Trimming took 3 bases from V and 5 from J; bases not matched to a gene: 5. CDR3 length: 15 amino acids.

This clone has a handful of counts. This sequence joins TRBV11-3 and TRBJ2-1; D is possibly TRBD1 or TRBD2 (5 bases each). This CDR3 contains 13 residues. Trimming took 4 bases from V and 8 from J, leaving 12 bases between them. Germline V gives CDR1 SGHNT, CDR2 YENEEA. This CDR3 is CASSSGAAYEQFF. The CDR3 DNA sequence: TGTGCCAGCAGCTCCGGGGCAGCTTATGAGCAGTTCTTC.

The count of this clone is one. V is TRBV28 and J is TRBJ2-3; 9 nucleotides agree with TRBD2. The CDR3 spans 15 residues. J gave up 10 bases and V 5 bases, and 13 bases lay outside the gene matches. CDR1 is MDHEN and CDR2 is SYDVKM in the germline V gene. The CDR3 coding sequence is TGTGCCAGCAGTCCCTCTCGTTTTAGCGGGAGTCCGCAGTATTTT. This gives the protein CASSPSRFSGSPQYF.

This clone was detected only a few times. The chain is built from TRBV10-1 and TRBJ2-5; D is unclear. The CDR3 has 14 residues. V dropped 6 bases and J dropped 5 bases, with 16 bases sitting between them. Per germline, CDR1 WNHNN and CDR2 SYGVQD (reference sequence). The CDR3 sequence: CASRAPETSETQYF. The CDR3 bases are TGCGCCAGCAGGGCCCCGGAGACGTCTGAGACCCAGTACTTC.

The chain couples TRBV9 to TRBJ2-7; possible D gene TRBD2, 5 bases. Germline V gene sequence: CDR1 SGDLS, CDR2 YYNGEE. CDR3 length equals 17 residues. Between the trimmed V and J ends, which lost 4 bases and 3 bases, there was a span of 23 bases. The CDR3: CASSNPRAEFTDYEQYF. The CDR3 DNA is TGTGCCAGCAGCAACCCGAGGGCAGAATTTACAGACTACGAGCAGTACTTC.

The V gene is TRBV27, the J gene TRBJ2-7; D ambiguous. The CDR3 has 11 residues. The germline gives CDR1 MNHEY, CDR2 SMNVEV (reference sequence). V lost 2 bases and J 6 bases, leaving 5 bases between the germline ends. The CDR3 nucleotides read TGTGCCAGCAGTTTAGGCTTCGAGCAGTACTTC. This encodes CASSLGFEQYF.

The chain links TRBV14 to TRBJ2-5; no reliable D call. Trimming took 0 bases from V and 1 from J, leaving 21 bases between them. The CDR3 runs 19 residues. Germline CDR1 SGHDN, CDR2 FVKESK. The CDR3 loop is CASSQDSLLLRAGQETQYF. CDR3 DNA sequence: TGTGCCAGCAGCCAAGATTCCCTCCTACTTAGGGCAGGCCAAGAGACCCAGTACTTC.

The rearrangement links TRBV6-5 to TRBJ1-1; D gene uncertain. The CDR3 length is 14 residues. Germline values: CDR1 MNHEY, CDR2 SVGAGI. The ends were cut back, 0 bases at V and 0 bases at J, with 5 bases in the middle. In nucleotides, the CDR3 is TGTGCCAGCAGTTACTCGCGAATGAACACTGAAGCTTTCTTT. It is translated as CASSYSRMNTEAFF.

This chain links TRBV19 with TRBJ1-2; D gene ambiguous. The V end lost 9 bases, the J end lost 4 bases, and 15 bases lay between the germline ends. Looked up from germline, CDR1 is LNHDA and CDR2 is SQIVND (reference sequence). This CDR3 is 13 amino acids long. The CDR3 region is CASTKGSTYGYTF. DNA for the CDR3: TGTGCCAGCACGAAGGGTTCCACCTATGGCTACACCTTC.

V is TRBV5-4 and J is TRBJ1-3; D remains unclear. Per germline, CDR1 SGHNT and CDR2 YYREEE (reference sequence). With 0 bases removed from V and 9 bases from J, the gap between germline ends came to 10 bases. This CDR3 is 13 amino acids long. CDR3 residues: CASSLDTLGTIYF. The CDR3 DNA follows: TGTGCCAGCAGCTTGGACACCTTAGGCACCATATATTTT.

This chain connects TRBV6-1 to TRBJ1-3; a weak D match, TRBD1 (5 bases). The CDR3 is 16 residues long. V was trimmed by 3 bases and J by 4 bases, leaving 16 bases between them. Germline loops: CDR1 MNHNS, CDR2 SASEGT. Here the CDR3 DNA reads TGTGCCAGCAGTGATGGAGGGGCGCGGTGGGGAAACACCATATATTTT. Its protein product is CASSDGGARWGNTIYF.

This sequence joins TRBV9 and TRBJ2-2; TRBD2 agrees at 7 bases. The V and J ends lost 2 bases and 6 bases, in that order; junction bases with no gene match: 13. Germline values: CDR1 SGDLS, CDR2 YYNGEE. This CDR3 is built from 17 residues. CDR3 residues: CASSVQVGREGAGELFF. CDR3 bases: TGTGCCAGCAGCGTCCAAGTGGGCAGGGAGGGAGCCGGGGAGCTGTTTTTT.

The chain employs TRBV6-1 and TRBJ2-3, with 7 bases fitting TRBD1. V gave up 8 bases and J gave up 2 bases; unmatched junction bases: 7. CDR1 is MNHNS and CDR2 is SASEGT in the germline V gene. The CDR3 is made up of 14 amino acids. The CDR3 reads CASFKDRNTDTQYF. CDR3 bases: TGTGCCAGCTTTAAGGACAGGAACACAGATACGCAGTATTTT.

The V call is TRBV30, the J call TRBJ2-7, with 11 nucleotides matching TRBD2. The germline V gene has CDR1 GTSNPN and CDR2 SVGIG (reference sequence). CDR3 size: 15 residues. V dropped 2 bases and J dropped 6; count of bases not matched to a gene: 9. The CDR3 nucleotides are TGTGCCTGGAGTTTAATAGCGGGGGGGCCCAGCGAGCAGTACTTC. This encodes CAWSLIAGGPSEQYF.

The rearrangement links TRBV28 to TRBJ1-3; possible D gene TRBD1, 5 bases. The CDR3 has 16 residues. Between the trimmed V and J ends, which lost 2 bases and 1 base, there was a span of 12 bases. Per germline, CDR1 MDHEN and CDR2 SYDVKM. This CDR3 reads CASSLGQGRSGNTIYF. As DNA, the CDR3 is TGTGCCAGCAGTTTAGGTCAGGGCAGGTCTGGAAACACCATATATTTT.

V and J are TRBV28 and TRBJ2-3; no reliable D call. The V gene lost 5 bases and the J gene lost 13 bases, with 13 bases spanning the gap. There are 11 residues in the CDR3. Germline loops: CDR1 MDHEN, CDR2 SYDVKM. The CDR3 sequence: CASSGQARKYF. CDR3 sequence (DNA): TGTGCCAGCAGTGGCCAGGCCCGAAAGTATTTT.

DNA for the CDR3: TGTGCCAGCAGAGAGACAGGGGGAAATGAAAAACTGTTTTTT. The encoded protein is CASRETGGNEKLFF. V gene TRBV2 combines with J gene TRBJ1-4; 9 positions match TRBD1. V trimming: 6 bases; J trimming: 5 bases; junction bases outside the gene matches: 4. Germline assignment: CDR1 SNHLY and CDR2 FYNNEI. The CDR3 sequence is 14 residues long.

The CDR3 DNA sequence: TGTGCCAGCAACCCGGGACCCCTTGGGAGCTATGGCTACACCTTC. This translates into CASNPGPLGSYGYTF. The chain joins TRBV7-8 to TRBJ1-2; a possible D gene is TRBD1 (5 bases). Germline V gene sequence: CDR1 SGHVS, CDR2 FQNEAQ. CDR3 length: 15 amino acids. Trimming removed 7 bases at V and 4 bases at J, with 19 bases between. Filled out from reference TRBV7-8 and TRBJ1-2, the complete variable domain reads GAGVSQSPRYKVAKRGQDVALRCDPISGHVSLFWYQQALGQGPEFLTYFQNEAQLDKSGLPSDRFFAERPEGSVSTLKIQRTQQEDSAVYLCASNPGPLGSYGYTFGSGTRLTVV.

The genes are TRBV18 and TRBJ1-4, with D tentatively TRBD1 (5 bases). Trimming pared 1 base from V and 13 bases from J, leaving 16 bases between. Germline assignment: CDR1 KGHSH and CDR2 LQKENI. The CDR3 extends over 14 amino acids. CDR3 loop: CASSPRDSKGRLFF. The CDR3 DNA reads as TGTGCCAGCTCACCACGGGACTCGAAGGGGAGACTGTTTTTT.

The V and J genes are TRBV15 and TRBJ2-4, with a tentative D call TRBD1 (6 bases). Germline V CDR1 and CDR2: LNHNV, YYDKDF (reference sequence). V was pared by 1 base and J by 8 bases, with 9 bases between. The length of the CDR3 is 13 residues. The CDR3 spells CATSRAGVHIQYF. DNA for the CDR3: TGTGCCACCAGCAGAGCAGGGGTTCACATTCAGTACTTC. Filled out from reference TRBV15 and TRBJ2-4, the complete variable domain reads DAMVIQNPRYQVTQFGKPVTLSCSQTLNHNVMYWYQQKSSQAPKLLFHYYDKDFNNEADTPDNFQSRRPNTSFCFLDIRSPGLGDTAMYLCATSRAGVHIQYFGAGTRLSVL.

This clone was observed a few times. The chain is built from TRBV7-2 and TRBJ1-4; unclear D gene. The CDR3 is 12 residues long. Trimming cost V 5 bases and J 6 bases, with 7 bases left between them. CDR1 and CDR2 (germline): SGHTA, FQGNSA. For the CDR3, the DNA is TGTGCCAGCAGCCTTACGTATGAAAAACTGTTTTTT. Translating gives CASSLTYEKLFF.

This chain uses TRBV2 with TRBJ1-1; D call uncertain. Germline CDR1 SNHLY, CDR2 FYNNEI. CDR3 size: 13 residues. Trimming removed 4 bases at V and 3 bases at J, with 9 bases between. The CDR3 reads CASSVIRDTEAFF. As DNA, the CDR3 is TGTGCCAGCAGTGTTATAAGGGACACTGAAGCTTTCTTT.

This clone came up once. For the CDR3, the DNA is TGTGCCAGCAGCTTTAACCAGCCCTATGGCTACACCTTC. Translated: CASSFNQPYGYTF. V and J are TRBV7-9 and TRBJ1-2; D remains ambiguous. CDR3 size: 13 residues. V was trimmed by 3 bases and J by 4 bases, leaving 9 bases between them. From germline, CDR1 is SEHNR and CDR2 FQNEAQ (reference sequence).

The chain uses TRBV28 and TRBJ1-5; D is unclear. Germline V gene lookup returns CDR1 MDHEN and CDR2 SYDVKM. The CDR3 loop spans 12 amino acids. V lost 9 bases, J lost 4 bases, and 10 bases lay in between. The CDR3 sequence: CASGTANQPQHF. Here the CDR3 DNA reads TGTGCCAGTGGAACCGCGAATCAGCCCCAGCATTTT.

This chain connects TRBV6-5 to TRBJ1-2, with TRBD1 identical over 7 bases. The CDR3 loop spans 15 amino acids. From germline, CDR1 is MNHEY and CDR2 SVGAGI. V lost 4 bases, J lost 5 bases, and 10 bases stayed unmatched. The CDR3 protein is CASSSPEGTAYGYTF. The DNA for the CDR3 is TGTGCCAGCAGTTCTCCCGAGGGGACAGCATATGGCTACACCTTC.